The source of this TCR beta chain is a study of T cell repertoires in cytomegalovirus infection. The wider study: Researchers turned to recently identified HLA-C-restricted CMV epitopes as well as well-studied HLA-B-restricted ones.

TCRdb redid the calling of the reads with MiXCR, one entry per CDR3 protein. Here the sample spans 830,000 or so distinct CDR3 sequences, about 30% being singletons. Trimming pared 0 bases from V and 0 bases from J, leaving 15 bases between. The germline V gene has CDR1 LGHDT and CDR2 YNNKEL (reference sequence). The CDR3 covers 17 residues. Study-wide points: The study found HLA-C-restricted CMV-specific TCR beta clonotypes dominating the ex vivo response. Carriers of CMV and the relevant HLA type were discriminated by public TCR beta frequency.

Worth noting for this clonotype: Its antigen is not known.

The J gene is TRBJ2-7, the V gene TRBV3-1; the D gene is possibly TRBD1 (5 bases). This receptor was taken from a human donor in good health (CMV status not recorded). Some clones in this sample may be carry-over from other donors' samples. This material consisted of cultured CD8+ T cells from PBMCs, taken from culture after CMV antigen stimulation. CDR3 sequence (DNA): TGTGCCAGCAGCCAAGAGAATGGCCTAGGGGCCTCCTACGAGCAGTACTTC. Its protein product is CASSQENGLGASYEQYF.